Listed below are T cell receptor beta chains from one sample, sequenced in a study of OX40 agonist ivuxolimab in advanced cancers. TCRdb's table, derived via immunoSEQ multiplex PCR, lists solely in-frame clones and lacks some. The repertoire includes tens of thousands of clones, 85% to 90% of them detected once, and more than 1.5% sits in the top ten. The sample consisted of CD4+ or CD8+ T cells sorted from blood, taken in a trial of the OX40 agonist ivuxolimab. These TCRs come from an adult with an advanced solid tumor such as melanoma, head and neck, liver or kidney cancer. Both conserved end residues are part of each CDR3. The order of the fields is D gene, V gene, CDR3 length, clone size, J gene, CDR3 DNA, CDR3 protein. A D gene is named only where the DNA matches it firmly. Not every row has a clone size; where given, it reads once, few, many or a size class.

TRBD1	TRBV5-1	13	NA	TRBJ1-1	TGCGCCAGCAGCCAACAGGGGGCTCCTGAAGCTTTCTTT	CASSQQGAPEAFF
NA	TRBV9	15	NA	TRBJ2-1	TGTGCCAGCAGCGTTAGTCCGGGGTCCTACAATGAGCAGTTCTTC	CASSVSPGSYNEQFF
NA	TRBV6-5	14	NA	TRBJ1-6	TGTGCCAGCAGTTATTCCAGAAGTAATTCACCCCTCCACTTT	CASSYSRSNSPLHF
NA	TRBV7-8	12	NA	TRBJ2-5	TGTGCCAGCAGCTTAGTGGGGGAGACCCAGTACTTC	CASSLVGETQYF
NA	TRBV9	17	NA	TRBJ2-1	TGTGCCAGCAGCAGAGGGCCGGGACCCACCTCCTACAATGAGCAGTTCTTC	CASSRGPGPTSYNEQFF
NA	TRBV29-1	14	NA	TRBJ2-3	TGCAGCGTTGAAGCCACAGCTAGCACAGATACGCAGTATTTT	CSVEATASTDTQYF
TRBD2	TRBV11-1	14	NA	TRBJ2-7	TGTGCCAGCAGCTTAGTGGGGGGGACCTACGAGCAGTACTTC	CASSLVGGTYEQYF
NA	TRBV4-2	15	NA	TRBJ2-7	TGTGCCAGCAGCCAAGATCTTTCGGGAGCGCGGGAGCAGTACTTC	CASSQDLSGAREQYF
NA	TRBV18	12	NA	TRBJ2-5	TGTGCCAGCTCACCGAAGCAAGAGACCCAGTACTTC	CASSPKQETQYF
NA	TRBV6-1	12	NA	TRBJ1-1	TGTGCCAGCTTTTGGCTGAACACTGAAGCTTTCTTT	CASFWLNTEAFF
TRBD1	TRBV6-9	16	NA	TRBJ2-2	TGTGCCAGCCAGACCTTCGGGACAGAGAACACCGGGGAGCTGTTTTTT	CASQTFGTENTGELFF
NA	TRBV4-3	16	NA	TRBJ2-6	TGCGCCAGCAGCCATATCGGTAATTCTGGGGCCAACGTCCTGACTTTC	CASSHIGNSGANVLTF
NA	TRBV5-1	10	NA	TRBJ2-7	TGCGCCAGCAGTCGGGACGAGCAGTACTTC	CASSRDEQYF
NA	TRBV7-2	15	NA	TRBJ2-3	TGTGCCAGCAGCCCTCCCGGCCAGGGAAGAGATACGCAGTATTTT	CASSPPGQGRDTQYF
NA	TRBV27	14	few	TRBJ1-2	TGTGCCAGCAGTTTATCAGGCAGCCTTTATGGCTACACCTTC	CASSLSGSLYGYTF
NA	TRBV5-1	13	NA	TRBJ1-4	TGCGCCAGCAAAGCCCCGAATAATGAAAAACTGTTTTTT	CASKAPNNEKLFF
NA	TRBV2	15	NA	TRBJ1-5	TGTGCCAGCACCCCTGTAGGGCAGTTCGGTCAGCCCCAGCATTTT	CASTPVGQFGQPQHF
NA	TRBV7-8	14	NA	TRBJ1-4	TGTGCCAGCAGCACGACCAGCGCTAATGAAAAACTGTTTTTT	CASSTTSANEKLFF
TRBD1	TRBV10-3	15	NA	TRBJ1-1	TGTGCCATCAGTCGGGACAGACCGATTAACACTGAAGCTTTCTTT	CAISRDRPINTEAFF
TRBD2	TRBV6-1	15	NA	TRBJ2-2	TGTGCCAGCAATACCGGACTAGCGGGGGGCGGGGAGCTGTTTTTT	CASNTGLAGGGELFF
NA	TRBV19	13	NA	TRBJ1-1	TGTGCCAGTAGTATCACCGGGGGCCTACCAGCTTTCTTT	CASSITGGLPAFF
NA	TRBV18	14	NA	TRBJ1-2	TGTGCCAGCTCATTACAGGACAGCCACTATGGCTACACCTTC	CASSLQDSHYGYTF